The present entry profiles one T cell receptor beta chain with its context. The junction had 5 bases not matched to a gene; V was cut back by 0 bases and J by 4 bases. There are 15 residues in the CDR3. Germline-derived CDR1 and CDR2 are SGHRS and YFSETQ. The record originates from a study of blood T cell repertoires in COVID-19. Study context: Acute and convalescent COVID-19 specimens originated in the United States, Italy and Spain. The cDNA or gDNA used as material had been derived from T cells, B-cell-depleted T cells, or PBMCs.

Authors' data handling: Reference gene primers were amplified, and this amplification served to estimate nucleated cell counts. Sequencing was performed with immunoSEQ multiplex PCR; in TCRdb, only in-frame clones are kept and a portion is missing. Clone size and the V and J calls come from that table; the DNA yielded D and trimming. Altogether roughly 250,000 clones are present, 87% being singletons, with the ten largest covering roughly 7.8%. This chain uses TRBV5-1 with TRBJ1-1, with 8 positions matching TRBD1. The sample consisted of peripheral blood. The clonotype originates from a man in his sixties who had recovered from COVID-19. For the CDR3, the DNA is TGCGCCAGCAGCTTGGTGCAGGGGGCGGGCACTGAAGCTTTCTTT. Translation: CASSLVQGAGTEAFF.